The 27 T cell receptor beta chains listed next were all sequenced from one sample in a study of monozygotic twins with inflammatory bowel disease. TCRdb re-called the 5' RACE reads; every CDR3 protein appears as one record, without DNA. The table for this sample gives 300,000 to 400,000 distinct CDR3 sequences. The sequencing input was blood. These receptor sequences come from a human donor with ulcerative colitis or Crohn's disease, or a healthy co-twin of an affected twin (not recorded which).

This chain uses TRBV5-1 with TRBJ2-5; with no DNA, the TCRdb D assignment of TRBD2 cannot be verified. Germline V gives CDR1 SGHRS, CDR2 YFSETQ. The CDR3 is made up of 16 amino acids. Here the CDR3 reads CASSLSLAGFQETQYF.

The chain joins TRBV28 to TRBJ2-4. The CDR3 consists of 14 residues. Germline V gene sequence: CDR1 MDHEN, CDR2 SYDVKM. The CDR3 sequence is CASSLIGAKNIQYF.

V and J are TRBV9 and TRBJ2-7; TCRdb proposes TRBD2, but this gene call is untestable without DNA. This CDR3 region has 17 residues. Germline values: CDR1 SGDLS, CDR2 YYNGEE. This CDR3 reads CASSVALETSVTYEQYF.

V and J are TRBV6-5 and TRBJ2-6; TCRdb outputs TRBD1, but without DNA this stays unchecked. The CDR3 runs to 17 residues. The V gene's germline CDR1 is MNHEY and CDR2 SVGAGI. The chain's CDR3 is CASSYSGGWAGANVLTF.

The rearrangement joins TRBV9 to TRBJ2-2. Germline V lookup: CDR1 SGDLS, CDR2 YYNGEE. The CDR3 runs to 15 residues. CDR3 region: CASSVGADDTGELFF.

V gene TRBV7-9 combines with J gene TRBJ2-1; TCRdb's D call of TRBD1 is untestable without DNA. Per the germline V gene, CDR1 is SEHNR and CDR2 is FQNEAQ (reference sequence). The CDR3 sequence is 16 residues long. The CDR3 here is CASSLVPVPGGDEQFF.

The V gene is TRBV20-1, the J gene TRBJ2-2; without DNA, the TCRdb call of TRBD1 cannot be checked. The CDR3 totals 14 residues. Germline CDR1 reads DFQATT; CDR2 reads SNEGSKA (reference sequence). CDR3 sequence reads: CSAREGQGAGELFF.

The rearrangement links TRBV20-1 to TRBJ2-3; TCRdb selects TRBD1, and the lack of DNA leaves this call unchecked. Germline CDR1 is DFQATT and CDR2 is SNEGSKA (reference sequence). The CDR3 is made up of 14 amino acids. The CDR3 reads CSARRVSGTDTQYF.

The V and J genes are TRBV30 and TRBJ2-7. Germline values: CDR1 GTSNPN, CDR2 SVGIG (reference sequence). This CDR3 spans 14 amino acids. The CDR3 protein is CAWSARLTSYEQYF.

The chain combines TRBV3-1 with TRBJ1-1; checking the TCRdb D call of TRBD1 is not possible without DNA. In germline, CDR1 is LGHDT, CDR2 YNNKEL (reference sequence). This CDR3 has 15 residues. Here the CDR3 reads CASSQIKTGRVEAFF.

The V call is TRBV7-7, the J call TRBJ2-5; TCRdb designates TRBD1, a call that cannot be tested without DNA. Germline values: CDR1 SSHAT, CDR2 FNYEAQ (reference sequence). CDR3 size: 14 residues. CDR3 region: CASSSTGWQETQYF.

The chain has TRBV15 and TRBJ2-3; the TRBD1 assignment by TCRdb is unverifiable without DNA. The CDR3 has 16 residues. Germline V gene lookup returns CDR1 LNHNV and CDR2 YYDKDF (reference sequence). CDR3 sequence reads: CATSRDRGARTDTQYF.

This sequence joins TRBV20-1 and TRBJ2-4; TCRdb's D gene call, TRBD2, goes unchecked for lack of DNA. The germline V gene has CDR1 DFQATT and CDR2 SNEGSKA (reference sequence). This CDR3 region has 14 residues. CDR3: CSAMRGANENIQYF.

The CDR3 loop is CASTDFRQKEYYNEQFF. The V and J genes are TRBV12-3 or TRBV12-4 and TRBJ2-1; TCRdb proposes TRBD1, but this gene call is untestable without DNA. The CDR3 consists of 17 residues.

The chain carries TRBV4-2 and TRBJ1-3; there is no DNA to check the TCRdb D call of TRBD1. The CDR3 totals 19 residues. Germline lookup yields CDR1 LGHNA and CDR2 YNFKEQ. The CDR3 protein is CASSQGDRGGGGSGNTIYF.

The rearrangement links TRBV6-1 to TRBJ1-4. The CDR3 is 15 residues long. Germline values: CDR1 MNHNS, CDR2 SASEGT. CDR3 sequence: CASSDDPPPYGKLFF.

The gene calls are TRBV9 and TRBJ1-3. Per the germline V gene, CDR1 is SGDLS and CDR2 is YYNGEE. CDR3 length: 14 amino acids. CDR3 residues: CASSVEDLGNTIYF.

The gene calls are TRBV6-5 and TRBJ2-6; TCRdb reports TRBD1, a call that lacks DNA to check it against. The CDR3 sequence is 17 residues long. Germline lookup yields CDR1 MNHEY and CDR2 SVGAGI. The CDR3 sequence: CASSWDRVHSGANVLTF.

The CDR3 region is CASDRGLGDGYTF. The J gene is TRBJ1-2, the V gene TRBV12-3 or TRBV12-4; the TCRdb D gene call, TRBD1, has no DNA to confirm it. The CDR3 extends over 13 amino acids.

This chain links TRBV28 with TRBJ2-1; without DNA, the TCRdb call of TRBD1 cannot be checked. The CDR3 is 15 amino acids. CDR1 MDHEN and CDR2 SYDVKM come from the germline V gene. This CDR3 is CASSLPTGPSHEQFF. The variable domain in full, with the rest retrieved from reference TRBV28 and TRBJ2-1, is DVKVTQSSRYLVKRTGEKVFLECVQDMDHENMFWYRQDPGLGLRLIYFSYDVKMKEKGDIPEGYSVSREKKERFSLILESASTNQTSMYLCASSLPTGPSHEQFFGPGTRLTVL.

The chain carries TRBV4-1 and TRBJ1-5. Germline V gene data show CDR1 as MGHRA and CDR2 as YSYEKL. The CDR3 contains 19 residues. The CDR3 region is CASSQDLGAGRAGNQPQHF.

This rearrangement joins TRBV5-1 to TRBJ2-3; absent DNA, TCRdb's TRBD1 call cannot be checked. From germline, CDR1 is SGHRS and CDR2 YFSETQ. The CDR3 extends over 14 amino acids. The CDR3: CASSLVTGADTQYF.

The rearrangement links TRBV14 to TRBJ2-7; TCRdb's assignment of TRBD2 cannot be checked, as there is no DNA. Germline values: CDR1 SGHDN, CDR2 FVKESK. The CDR3 is made up of 16 amino acids. CDR3 sequence reads: CASSRHTSGGPREQYF.

The CDR3: CASSDLIRQPQHF. The V call is TRBV6-1, the J call TRBJ1-5. Germline V gene sequence: CDR1 MNHNS, CDR2 SASEGT. The length of the CDR3 is 13 residues.

The V and J genes are TRBV5-1 and TRBJ2-1; TCRdb returns TRBD1, unconfirmable since there is no DNA. The CDR3 spans 15 residues. CDR1 is SGHRS and CDR2 is YFSETQ in the germline V gene. The CDR3: CASSFRQASYNEQFF. Combining the CDR3 with reference TRBV5-1 and TRBJ2-1 gives the whole variable domain KAGVTQTPRYLIKTRGQQVTLSCSPISGHRSVSWYQQTPGQGLQFLFEYFSETQRNKGNFPGRFSGRQFSNSRSEMNVSTLELGDSALYLCASSFRQASYNEQFFGPGTRLTVL.

The genes are TRBV4-1 and TRBJ2-1; TCRdb outputs TRBD1, but without DNA this stays unchecked. This CDR3 contains 16 residues. Germline CDR1 is MGHRA and CDR2 is YSYEKL. The CDR3 loop is CASSPKTVTFSDEQFF.

The chain recombines TRBV5-1 with TRBJ2-3; with no DNA, the TCRdb D assignment of TRBD1 cannot be verified. Looked up from germline, CDR1 is SGHRS and CDR2 is YFSETQ. The CDR3 is 13 amino acids. This chain's CDR3 is CASSAQGSDTQYF.